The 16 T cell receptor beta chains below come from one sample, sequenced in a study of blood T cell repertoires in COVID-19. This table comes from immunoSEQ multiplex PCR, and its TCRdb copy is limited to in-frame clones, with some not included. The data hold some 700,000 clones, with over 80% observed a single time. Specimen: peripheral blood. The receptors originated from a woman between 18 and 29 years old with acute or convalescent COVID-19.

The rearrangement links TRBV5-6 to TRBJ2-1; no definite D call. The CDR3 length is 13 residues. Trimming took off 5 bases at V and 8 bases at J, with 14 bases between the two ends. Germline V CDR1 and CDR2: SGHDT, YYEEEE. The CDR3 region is CASRKSRFDEQFF. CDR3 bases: TGTGCCAGCAGAAAGTCCCGGTTTGATGAGCAGTTCTTC.

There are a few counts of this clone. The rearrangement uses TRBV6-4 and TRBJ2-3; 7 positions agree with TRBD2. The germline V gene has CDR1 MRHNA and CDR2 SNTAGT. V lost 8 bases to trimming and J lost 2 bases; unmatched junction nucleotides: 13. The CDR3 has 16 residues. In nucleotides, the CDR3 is TGTGCCAGCGCCCTGCTCAGCGGGGCCCCCACAGATACGCAGTATTTT. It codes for CASALLSGAPTDTQYF.

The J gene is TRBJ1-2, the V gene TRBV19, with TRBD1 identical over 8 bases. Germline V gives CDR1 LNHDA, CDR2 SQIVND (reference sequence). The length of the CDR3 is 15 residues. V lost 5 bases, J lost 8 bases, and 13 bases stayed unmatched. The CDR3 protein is CASSAPGQGLSGYTF. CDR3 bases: TGTGCCAGTAGTGCCCCCGGACAGGGATTGAGCGGCTACACCTTC.

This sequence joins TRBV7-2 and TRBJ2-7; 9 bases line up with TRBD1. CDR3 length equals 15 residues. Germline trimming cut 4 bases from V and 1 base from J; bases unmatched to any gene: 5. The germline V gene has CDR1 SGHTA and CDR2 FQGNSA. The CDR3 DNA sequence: TGTGCCAGCAGCTGGGGGGACAGGGATTCCTACGAGCAGTACTTC. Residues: CASSWGDRDSYEQYF.

CDR3 sequence (DNA): TGTGCCAGCAGCTCCCCAGTCGGGACACCTCCCTGGTATAGCAATCAGCCCCAGCATTTT. Protein sequence: CASSSPVGTPPWYSNQPQHF. The J gene is TRBJ1-5, the V gene TRBV14; D possibly corresponds to TRBD1 (6 bases). V was shortened by 5 bases and J by 0 bases, with 26 bases between the two germline ends. CDR1 and CDR2 (germline): SGHDN, FVKESK. The CDR3 totals 20 residues.

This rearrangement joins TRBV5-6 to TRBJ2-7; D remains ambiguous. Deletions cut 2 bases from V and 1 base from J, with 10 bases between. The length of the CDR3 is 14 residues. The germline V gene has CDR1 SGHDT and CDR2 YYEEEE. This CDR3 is CASSFYSKSYEQYF. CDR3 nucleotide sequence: TGTGCCAGCAGCTTCTACAGCAAATCCTACGAGCAGTACTTC.

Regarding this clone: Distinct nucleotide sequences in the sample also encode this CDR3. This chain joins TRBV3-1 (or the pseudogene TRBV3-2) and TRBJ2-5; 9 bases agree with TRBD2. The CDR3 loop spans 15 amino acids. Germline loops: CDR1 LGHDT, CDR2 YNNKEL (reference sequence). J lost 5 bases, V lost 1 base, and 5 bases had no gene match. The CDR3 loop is CASSQVTSGGETQYF. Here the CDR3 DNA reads TGTGCCAGCAGCCAAGTGACTAGCGGAGGGGAGACCCAGTACTTC.

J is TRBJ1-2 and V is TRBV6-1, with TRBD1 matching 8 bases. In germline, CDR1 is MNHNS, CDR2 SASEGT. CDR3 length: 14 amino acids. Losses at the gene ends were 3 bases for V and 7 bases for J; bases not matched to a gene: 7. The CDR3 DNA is TGTGCCAGCAGTGAGGACAGGGAGGTGAGTGGCTACACCTTC. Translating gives CASSEDREVSGYTF.

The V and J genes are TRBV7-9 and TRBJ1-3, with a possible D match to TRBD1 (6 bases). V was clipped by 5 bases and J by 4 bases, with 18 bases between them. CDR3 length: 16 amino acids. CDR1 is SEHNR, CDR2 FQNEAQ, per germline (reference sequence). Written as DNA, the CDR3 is TGTGCCAGCAGCATCCCCCTTCAGGGGTCCGGAAACACCATATATTTT. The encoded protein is CASSIPLQGSGNTIYF.

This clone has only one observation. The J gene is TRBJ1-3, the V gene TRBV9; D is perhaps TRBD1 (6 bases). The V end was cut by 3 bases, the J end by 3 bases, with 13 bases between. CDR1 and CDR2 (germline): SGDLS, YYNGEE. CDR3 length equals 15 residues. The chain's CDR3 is CASSATGNFGNTIYF. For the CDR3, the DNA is TGTGCCAGCAGCGCGACAGGCAACTTTGGAAACACCATATATTTT.

Written as DNA, the CDR3 is TGTGCCAGCAGTTACGGGACAGGCTTCCATGGCTACACCTTC. Translation gives CASSYGTGFHGYTF. The chain uses TRBV6-5 and TRBJ1-2; 8 nucleotides match TRBD1. J gave up 6 bases and V 2 bases, and 5 bases lay outside the gene matches. The CDR3 loop spans 14 amino acids. Germline V gene lookup returns CDR1 MNHEY and CDR2 SVGAGI.

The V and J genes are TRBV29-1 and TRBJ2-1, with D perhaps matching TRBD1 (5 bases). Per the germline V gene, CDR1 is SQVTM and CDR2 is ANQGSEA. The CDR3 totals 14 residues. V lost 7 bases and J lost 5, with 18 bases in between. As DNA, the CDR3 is TGCAGCGCCGATCGACAGACTCGGGACAATGAGCAGTTCTTC. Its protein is CSADRQTRDNEQFF.

The CDR3 nucleotides are TGTGCCAGCAGTCTGGACAGTAACACTGAAGCTTTCTTT. Protein product: CASSLDSNTEAFF. V and J are TRBV28 and TRBJ1-1; D is perhaps TRBD1 (6 bases). V shed 5 bases and J shed 2 bases, with 9 bases lying between them. The CDR3 length is 13 residues. CDR1 is MDHEN and CDR2 is SYDVKM in the germline V gene.

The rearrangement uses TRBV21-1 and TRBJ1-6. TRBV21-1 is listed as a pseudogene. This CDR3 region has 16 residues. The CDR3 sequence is CASNKGEDSYNSPLHF. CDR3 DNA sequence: TGTGCCAGCAATAAAGGGGAGGACTCCTATAATTCACCCCTCCACTTT.

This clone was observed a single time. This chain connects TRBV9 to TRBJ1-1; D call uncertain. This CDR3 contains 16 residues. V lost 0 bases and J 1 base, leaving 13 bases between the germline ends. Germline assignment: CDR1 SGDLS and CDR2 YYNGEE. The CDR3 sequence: CASSVGPGYGNTEAFF. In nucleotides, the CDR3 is TGTGCCAGCAGCGTAGGCCCCGGTTACGGGAACACTGAAGCTTTCTTT.

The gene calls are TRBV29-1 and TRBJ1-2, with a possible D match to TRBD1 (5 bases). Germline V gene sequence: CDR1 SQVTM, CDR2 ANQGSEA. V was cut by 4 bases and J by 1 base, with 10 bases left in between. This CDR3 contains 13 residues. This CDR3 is CSVVSGNNYGYTF. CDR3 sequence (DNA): TGCAGCGTTGTATCAGGGAATAACTATGGCTACACCTTC.